A selection of T cell receptor beta chains follows, all from one sample in a study of T cell changes during pregnancy in multiple sclerosis. The protocol was immunoSEQ multiplex PCR, while the TCRdb copy is restricted to in-frame clones and leaves out a portion. The data show fewer than 55,000 clones, 88% seen once. This specimen was CD8+ T cells from peripheral blood mononuclear cells, taken after pregnancy. The receptors here all came from a female donor in good health, enrolled as a control in a pregnancy study. Both conserved end residues are part of each CDR3. The size field is filled for only some rows; it gives once, few, many or a size class.

. TRBJ2-7 TRBV7-9 CASSPEGLPYEQYF
. TRBJ1-1 TRBV7-9 CASNPGTDEAFF
. TRBJ2-5 TRBV6-5 CASRDRQSQETQYF
once TRBJ1-1 TRBV5-4 CASSLTNTEAFF
. TRBJ2-1 TRBV2 CASSEGMWLAYNEQFF
. TRBJ2-1 TRBV11-2 CASSVPTGKAYNEQFF
. TRBJ1-2 TRBV7-8 CASSSAGINF
. TRBJ1-5 TRBV10-2 CASSETLGAYSNQPQHF
. TRBJ2-7 TRBV2 CASSEGLYEQYF
. TRBJ1-6 TRBV27 CATASGTYNSPLHF
. TRBJ1-2 TRBV27 CASSTGASTYGYTF
. TRBJ2-2 TRBV6-4 CASSDSADTGELFF
. TRBJ2-7 TRBV4-3 CASSQDSRTGAYEQYF
. TRBJ1-4 TRBV19 CASSGQGRVEKLFF
. TRBJ2-1 TRBV28 CASSSPRTGDEQFF
. TRBJ1-5 TRBV4-3 CASSQEGRDNQPQHF
few TRBJ1-1 TRBV7-9 CASSSDGTGENF
. TRBJ1-4 TRBV29-1 CSVEEGNAEKLFF
. TRBJ1-1 TRBV6-5 CASSYSSGMNTEAFF